The clone carrying this TCR beta chain was observed once. The antigen is undetermined. The sample originates from a study of cytomegalovirus exposure and HLA in healthy donors. Overall study results and limits: Associated with HLA alleles at 0.05 false discovery rate in a later analysis were 16,951 TCR beta sequences. Three CMV-associated chains were confirmed in vitro to be specific for CMV antigens.

PCR involved 60 Vbeta and 13 Jbeta primers. The method was immunoSEQ multiplex PCR; TCRdb's version includes in-frame clones alone and lacks a portion of them. The table shows about 78,000 clones, with around three quarters occurring only once. The TCR sequence derives from a male donor in good health and CMV-seronegative. The sample comprised PBMCs.

The CDR3 region has the DNA TGTGCCAGCAGCCTCGGACTAGCGGGAGACCAAGAGACCCAGTACTTC. Translation gives CASSLGLAGDQETQYF. This chain links TRBV7-3 with TRBJ2-5; 13 bases match TRBD2. Germline CDR1 reads SGHTA; CDR2 reads FQGTGA. The CDR3 totals 16 residues. Trimming removed 5 bases from V and 0 bases from J; junction bases left unmatched: 3.